This T cell receptor beta chain was recovered during a study of blood T cell repertoires in COVID-19. Overall study context: The United States, Italy and Spain were the sources of the acute and convalescent COVID-19 samples. The cDNA or gDNA used as material had been derived from T cells, B-cell-depleted T cells, or PBMCs.

The CDR3 has 17 amino acids. V lost 2 bases to trimming and J lost 3 bases; unmatched junction nucleotides: 5. The method was immunoSEQ multiplex PCR; TCRdb's version includes in-frame clones alone and lacks a portion of them. The table includes some 75,000 clones, more than 70% detected once. Material for sequencing was peripheral blood. This TCR was sampled from a man aged 45-60 years with COVID-19, enrolled during active disease. The V gene is TRBV23-1, the J gene TRBJ2-2, with 11 bases that match TRBD1. TRBV23-1 counts as an open reading frame of uncertain function. CDR3 sequence reads: CASSQPDRGHDTGELFF. Here the CDR3 DNA reads TGCGCCAGCAGTCAACCGGACAGGGGGCATGACACCGGGGAGCTGTTTTTT.